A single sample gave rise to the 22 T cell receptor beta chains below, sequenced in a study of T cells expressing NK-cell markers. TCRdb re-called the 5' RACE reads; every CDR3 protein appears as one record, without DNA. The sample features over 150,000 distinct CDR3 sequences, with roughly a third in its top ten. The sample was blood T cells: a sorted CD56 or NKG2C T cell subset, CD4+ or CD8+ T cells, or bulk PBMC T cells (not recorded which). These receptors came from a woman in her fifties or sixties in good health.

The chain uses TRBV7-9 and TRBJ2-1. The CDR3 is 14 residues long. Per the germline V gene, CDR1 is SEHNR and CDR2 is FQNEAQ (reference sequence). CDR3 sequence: CASSRQGEVDEQFF.

The CDR3 sequence is CASSYRDWIYNEQFF. The chain carries TRBV7-9 and TRBJ2-1; checking the TCRdb D call of TRBD2 is not possible without DNA. The CDR3 is 15 amino acids. Germline CDR1 SEHNR, CDR2 FQNEAQ (reference sequence).

The CDR3 here is CASSPRDNQPQHF. The chain is built from TRBV7-9 and TRBJ1-5; TCRdb designates TRBD1, a call that cannot be tested without DNA. CDR3 length equals 13 residues. From germline, CDR1 is SEHNR and CDR2 FQNEAQ (reference sequence).

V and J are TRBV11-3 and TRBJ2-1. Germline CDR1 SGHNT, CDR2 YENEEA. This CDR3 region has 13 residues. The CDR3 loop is CASSLRSQHEQFF.

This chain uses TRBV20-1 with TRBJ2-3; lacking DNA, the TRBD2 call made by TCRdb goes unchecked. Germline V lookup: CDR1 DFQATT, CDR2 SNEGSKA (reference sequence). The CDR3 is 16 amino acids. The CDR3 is CSARGRAGVSYDTQYF.

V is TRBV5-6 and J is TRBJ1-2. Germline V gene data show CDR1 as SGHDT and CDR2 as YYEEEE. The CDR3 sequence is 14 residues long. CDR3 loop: CASSLAYSNYGYTF.

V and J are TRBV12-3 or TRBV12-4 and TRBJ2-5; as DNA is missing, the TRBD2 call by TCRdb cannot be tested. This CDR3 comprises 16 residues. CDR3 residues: CASSLTRRANQETQYF.

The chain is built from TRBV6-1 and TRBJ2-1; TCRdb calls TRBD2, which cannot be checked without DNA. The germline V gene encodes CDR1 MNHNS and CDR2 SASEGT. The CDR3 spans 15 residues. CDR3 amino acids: CASRKGGSVYNEQFF.

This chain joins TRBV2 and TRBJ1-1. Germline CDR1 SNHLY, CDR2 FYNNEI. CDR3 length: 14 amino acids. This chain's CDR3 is CASSELVRLAEAFF.

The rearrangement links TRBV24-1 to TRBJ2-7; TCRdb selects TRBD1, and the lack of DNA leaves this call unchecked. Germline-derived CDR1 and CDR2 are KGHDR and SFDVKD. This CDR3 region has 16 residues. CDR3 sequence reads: CATSVITGQGTYEQYF.

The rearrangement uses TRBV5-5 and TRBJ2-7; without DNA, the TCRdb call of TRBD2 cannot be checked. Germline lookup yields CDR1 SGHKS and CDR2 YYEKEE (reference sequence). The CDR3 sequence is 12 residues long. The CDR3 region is CASNLRPAEQYF.

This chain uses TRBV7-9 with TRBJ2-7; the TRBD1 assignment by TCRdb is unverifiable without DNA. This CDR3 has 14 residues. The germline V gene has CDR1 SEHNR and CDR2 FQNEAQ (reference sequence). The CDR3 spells CASSSSNRPYEQYF.

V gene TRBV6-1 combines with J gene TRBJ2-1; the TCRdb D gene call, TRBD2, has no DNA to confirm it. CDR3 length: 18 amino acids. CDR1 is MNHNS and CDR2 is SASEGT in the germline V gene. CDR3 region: CASSEAGRASGRLDEQFF.

The CDR3 sequence is CSAETVAGVPPLNEQFF. The rearrangement uses TRBV20-1 and TRBJ2-1; lacking DNA, the TRBD2 call made by TCRdb goes unchecked. The CDR3 has 17 residues. Germline V gene sequence: CDR1 DFQATT, CDR2 SNEGSKA (reference sequence).

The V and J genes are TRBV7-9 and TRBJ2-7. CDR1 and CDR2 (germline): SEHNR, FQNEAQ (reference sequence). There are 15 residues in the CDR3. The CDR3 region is CASSLSGGTTDEQYF. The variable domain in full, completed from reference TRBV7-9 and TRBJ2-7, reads DTGVSQNPRHKITKRGQNVTFRCDPISEHNRLYWYRQTLGQGPEFLTYFQNEAQLEKSRLLSDRFSAERPKGSFSTLEIQRTEQGDSAMYLCASSLSGGTTDEQYFGPGTRLTVT.

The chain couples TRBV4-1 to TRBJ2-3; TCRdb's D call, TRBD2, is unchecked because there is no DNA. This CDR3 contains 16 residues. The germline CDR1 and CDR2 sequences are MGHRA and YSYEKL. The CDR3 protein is CASSPKDAGATDTQYF.

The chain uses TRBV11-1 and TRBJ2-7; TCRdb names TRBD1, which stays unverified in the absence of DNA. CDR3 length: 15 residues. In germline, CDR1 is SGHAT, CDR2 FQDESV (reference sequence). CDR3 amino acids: CASSSHRGSSYEQYF.

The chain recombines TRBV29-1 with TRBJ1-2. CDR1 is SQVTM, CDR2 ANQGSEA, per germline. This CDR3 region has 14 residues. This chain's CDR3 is CSVESDAWHYGYTF.

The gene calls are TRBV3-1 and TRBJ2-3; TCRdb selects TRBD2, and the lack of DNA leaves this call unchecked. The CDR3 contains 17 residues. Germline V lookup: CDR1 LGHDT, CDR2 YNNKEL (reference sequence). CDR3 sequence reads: CASSQDRLAGTTDTQYF.

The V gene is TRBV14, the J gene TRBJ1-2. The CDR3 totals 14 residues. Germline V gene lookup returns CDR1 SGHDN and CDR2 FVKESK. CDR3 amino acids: CASSNTASQYGYTF.

The CDR3 loop reads CASGPLGGNVGNEQFF. This chain joins TRBV12-5 and TRBJ2-1; the D gene TCRdb calls, TRBD1, cannot be checked with no DNA. The germline CDR1 and CDR2 sequences are LGHNT and FRNRAP. The CDR3 sequence is 16 residues long. Drawing the rest from reference TRBV12-5 and TRBJ2-1, the complete variable domain is DARVTQTPRHKVTEMGQEVTMRCQPILGHNTVFWYRQTMMQGLELLAYFRNRAPLDDSGMPKDRFSAEMPDATLATLKIQPSEPRDSAVYFCASGPLGGNVGNEQFFGPGTRLTVL.

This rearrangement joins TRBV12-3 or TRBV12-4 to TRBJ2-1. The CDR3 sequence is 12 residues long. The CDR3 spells CASLSRPNEQFF.